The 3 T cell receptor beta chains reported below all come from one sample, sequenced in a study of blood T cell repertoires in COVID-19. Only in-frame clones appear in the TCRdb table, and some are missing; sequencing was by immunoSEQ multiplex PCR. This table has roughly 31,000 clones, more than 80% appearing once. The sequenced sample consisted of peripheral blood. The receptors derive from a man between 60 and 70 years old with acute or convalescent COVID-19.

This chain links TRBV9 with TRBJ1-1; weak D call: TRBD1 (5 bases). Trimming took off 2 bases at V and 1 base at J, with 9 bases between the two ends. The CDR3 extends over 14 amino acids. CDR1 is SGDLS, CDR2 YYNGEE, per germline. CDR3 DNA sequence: TGTGCCAGCAGCGTGATTCAGGGGAACACTGAAGCTTTCTTT. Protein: CASSVIQGNTEAFF.

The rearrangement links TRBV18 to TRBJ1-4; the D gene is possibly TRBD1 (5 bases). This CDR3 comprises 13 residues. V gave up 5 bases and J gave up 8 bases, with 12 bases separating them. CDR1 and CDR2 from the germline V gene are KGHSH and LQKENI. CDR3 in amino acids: CASSGGQGEKLFF. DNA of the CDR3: TGTGCCAGCTCAGGAGGGCAGGGAGAAAAACTGTTTTTT.

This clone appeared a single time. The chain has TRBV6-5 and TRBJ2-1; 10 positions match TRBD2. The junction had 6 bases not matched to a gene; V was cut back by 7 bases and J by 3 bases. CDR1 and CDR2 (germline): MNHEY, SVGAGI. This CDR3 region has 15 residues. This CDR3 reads CASTQRLAGYNEQFF. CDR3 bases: TGTGCCAGCACCCAACGACTAGCGGGCTACAATGAGCAGTTCTTC.